This TCR beta chain was documented in a study of molecular identifiers for immune sequencing clone quantification (dated by TCRdb to 2017 to 2018). Turning to the overall study: In a replicate experiment, RNA from roughly 20,000 or 100,000 naive CD8 T cells was split into five aliquots, four of which were sequenced. This methods study used CD8 T cells to benchmark TCR RNA copy counting and molecular-identifier clustering-based TCR repertoire sequencing (MIDCIRS).

Libraries were built with PCR. Sequencing instrument: Illumina HiSeq 4000. Bulk TCR libraries were made following a previously described method, with the TCR primers given in Table S5. The Qiagen AllPrep DNA/RNA kit was used to purify total RNA. Before analysis, reads from multiple sequencing runs of one library were combined. The paper's data handling went like this. Reads were retained only if the reads had an exact TCR constant sequence, and the retained reads were trimmed to 150 nt and grouped according to their 12-nt molecular barcodes. Reads in each barcode group were sub-clustered using a 15% Levenshtein threshold, and a quality-weighted consensus sequence was built for each RNA molecule. Non-functional sequences were excluded, and lower-count sequences lying one edit away from another sequence were also excluded. Based on a fit of two negative binomial distributions, barcode sub-clusters having less than 20% of the maximum read count were discarded. The public reads were run again by TCRdb, first through fastp at Q25 and then through MiXCR, and only productive beta chains were kept. Every distinct CDR3 protein forms one entry, paired with its most common genes and DNA. TCRdb assigned the V and J calls; the authors' analysis was not used. Present in this sample are 20,000 to 30,000 distinct CDR3 sequences, over 15% of which were seen just once. The top ten hold around 0.99% of the sample.

Libraries of naive CD8 T cells were built from anywhere between about 17,000 and 1,000,000 sorted cells, with 10%, 30% or 50% of the purified RNA used. Naive CD8 T cells, defined as CD8+CD4-CCR7+CD45RA+, were FACS-sorted into RLT Plus buffer on a BD FACSAria II. To test detection sensitivity, Jurkat RNA equal to approximately 10 TCR copies was added to samples of about 17,000-1,100,000 naive CD8 T cells. Enrichment of CD8 T cells was done with RosetteSep CD8+ T Cell Enrichment Cocktail plus Ficoll-Paque, and ACK red cell lysis came afterward. General findings and caveats noted by the study authors: Identical TCR molecules sharing a barcode could cause highly expanded clone sizes to be underestimated. The naive libraries included spiked-in Jurkat TCR RNA (roughly 9 copies' worth), and this RNA is not part of the donor repertoire. About 3 recovered TCR RNA copies per cell were obtained by modeling, versus about ten by digital PCR, implying a capture efficiency of about 30%. Without barcode sub-clustering, chimeric consensus sequences inflated TCR diversity; chimeras reached as high as 47%. Even against a background of about a million naive CD8 T cells, spiked-in Jurkat TCR RNA amounting to a single cell's worth was reported to be detectable. In CMV-specific effector cells, over 99% of molecules were held by clones above 20 RNA copies, whereas under 1% of molecules were held by such clones in naive cells.

In this sample, this clonotype turned up many times. Its antigen is not yet known. One base away there is no much larger clone; base qualities are not given. This sequence was found in a human donor in good health. Some libraries in this study had Jurkat cell RNA spiked in. The material sequenced was naive CD8+ T cells from blood, with Jurkat cell RNA spiked in. The sample's cell subset or site, from its label and the paper: FACS-sorted CD8+CD4-CCR7+CD45RA+ naive T cells.

The bases read TGTGCCAGCAGCCCTACGGGGGCTGGGGCCAACGTCCTGACTTTC. The resulting protein is CASSPTGAGANVLTF. This sequence uses TRBV3-1 and TRBJ2-6, with TRBD2 perhaps the D gene, on 6 matching bases. Trimming takes 4 bases from V and 2 bases from J, and the germline ends sit 9 bases apart. The CDR3 numbers 15 residues from cysteine through phenylalanine. The entry retains the CDR3 DNA only, 45 bases that are in frame from base 1. CDR1 and CDR2, per the germline V gene (reference sequence), are LGHDT and YNNKEL.